A selection of T cell receptor beta chains follows, all from one sample in a study of vaccination and CD4 T cells after COVID-19. No antigen has been identified for these receptors. TCRdb independently ran MiXCR on the PCR reads; one entry per CDR3 protein. The sample includes more than 10,000 distinct CDR3 sequences, 60% to 70% of them seen just once. Material: CD4+ T cells from blood, cultured in vitro. Receptors originate from a human donor who had recovered from COVID-19. The CDR3 runs from the conserved cysteine through the conserved F or W. The order of the fields is D gene, J gene, clone size, V gene, CDR3 DNA, CDR3 protein. A D gene is named only where the DNA matches it firmly. Expanded clones get a size class; other rows say once, few or many, or leave the size out.

- | TRBJ1-2 | few | TRBV9 | TGTGCCAGCAGCGTAGCGGAGACGGATTATGGCTACACCTTC | CASSVAETDYGYTF
- | TRBJ2-7 | - | TRBV28 | TGTGCCAGCAGTTTGGAGCCAGGGCTTAGGTACGAGCAGTACTTC | CASSLEPGLRYEQYF
- | TRBJ1-5 | - | TRBV20-1 | TGCAGTGCTATGGTGGGCAGGGGCGGGGTAAGGGGTCAGCCCCAGCATTTT | CSAMVGRGGVRGQPQHF
- | TRBJ1-1 | few | TRBV19 | TGTGCCAGTAGTACGGAGAACACTGAAGCTTTCTTT | CASSTENTEAFF
TRBD2 | TRBJ2-3 | - | TRBV5-1 | TGCGCCAGCAGACTGGGACTAGCGGACACAGATACGCAGTATTTT | CASRLGLADTDTQYF
- | TRBJ1-2 | - | TRBV7-2 | TGTGCCAGCAGCTTAGGGTACGTCGGCGGGAGCTACACCTTC | CASSLGYVGGSYTF
TRBD2 | TRBJ2-3 | - | TRBV6-1 | TGTGCCAGCAGGCCCGGGACTAGGAGTTACGGTGACACAGATACGCAGTATTTT | CASRPGTRSYGDTDTQYF
TRBD2 | TRBJ2-5 | - | TRBV20-1 | TGCAGTGCCGGCTCCGGGGGGGCGGGAGAGACCCAGTACTTC | CSAGSGGAGETQYF
TRBD2 | TRBJ2-7 | - | TRBV7-2 | TGTGCCAGCAGCCCTAGGCGGGGGATCTACGAGCAGTACTTC | CASSPRRGIYEQYF
- | TRBJ1-5 | - | TRBV20-1 | TGCAGTGCAGGGGCAGGCTCATATCAGCCCCAGCATTTT | CSAGAGSYQPQHF
TRBD1 | TRBJ1-3 | - | TRBV7-6 | TGTGCCAGCAGCTTAGAGGGGGCTACCTCTGGAAACACCATATATTTT | CASSLEGATSGNTIYF
TRBD1 | TRBJ2-3 | - | TRBV27 | TGTGCCAGCAGTTTACGAGGCCGACAGGGGAGGAGCACAGATACGCAGTATTTT | CASSLRGRQGRSTDTQYF
- | TRBJ2-7 | - | TRBV30 | TGTGCCTGGACCCGGCCACCTCTGAGGGAGCAGTACTTC | CAWTRPPLREQYF
TRBD1 | TRBJ1-2 | - | TRBV6-1 | TGTGCCAGCAGTAAACCGGGACAGGGGTCTTTTGGCTACACCTTC | CASSKPGQGSFGYTF
- | TRBJ2-7 | - | TRBV5-6 | TGTGCCAGCAGCCTGGCGACGGCCTACGAGCAGTACTTC | CASSLATAYEQYF
- | TRBJ2-1 | - | TRBV20-1 | TGCAGTGCTCACCGGGGCGGGGGCCCCTACAATGAGCAGTTCTTC | CSAHRGGGPYNEQFF
- | TRBJ1-2 | - | TRBV6-1 | TGTGCCAGCAGGGGAAGGGATGGCTACACCTTC | CASRGRDGYTF
- | TRBJ1-1 | - | TRBV6-2/TRBV6-3 | TGTGCCAGCGGTCAAGTGGGCACCCTAAACACTGAAGCTTTCTTT | CASGQVGTLNTEAFF
TRBD2 | TRBJ2-7 | - | TRBV6-1 | TGTGCCAGCAGTGAAATGGATAGCGGGGGATCCTACGAGCAGTACTTC | CASSEMDSGGSYEQYF
- | TRBJ1-3 | - | TRBV19 | TGTGCCAGTAGTCCACGGATCCTTGGAAACACCATATATTTT | CASSPRILGNTIYF
- | TRBJ1-2 | few | TRBV11-1 | TGTGCCAGCAGCCAAATTAACTATGGCTACACCTTC | CASSQINYGYTF
TRBD1 | TRBJ1-5 | - | TRBV27 | TGTGCCAGCAGTCCCGACAGGGTAGATCAGCCCCAGCATTTT | CASSPDRVDQPQHF
- | TRBJ1-5 | - | TRBV6-2/TRBV6-3 | TGTGCCAGCAAACCCAGGAGTAGCAATCAGCCCCAGCATTTT | CASKPRSSNQPQHF
TRBD2 | TRBJ2-3 | - | TRBV10-3 | TGTGCCATCAGGACTAGCGGGACAGATACGCAGTATTTT | CAIRTSGTDTQYF
TRBD1 | TRBJ1-2 | few | TRBV4-3 | TGCGCCAGCAGCCAAGACAGGGGGCCTGGCTACACCTTC | CASSQDRGPGYTF
- | TRBJ2-3 | - | TRBV20-1 | TGCAGTGCTAGACAAAACGGGGTAGCAGATACGCAGTATTTT | CSARQNGVADTQYF
TRBD1 | TRBJ2-2 | - | TRBV7-7 | TGTGCTAGCGGGGCGACAGGGGGCAACACCGGGGAGCTGTTTTTT | CASGATGGNTGELFF
- | TRBJ1-5 | - | TRBV19 | TGTGCCAGTAGTACCTCGACGACGCAGGGTCAGCCCCAGCATTTT | CASSTSTTQGQPQHF
TRBD2 | TRBJ2-1 | - | TRBV7-6 | TGTGCCAGCAGCTTAGTAGCGAGCGGGGGGACTTACAATGAGCAGTTCTTC | CASSLVASGGTYNEQFF
- | TRBJ2-2 | - | TRBV12-3/TRBV12-4 | TGTGCCAGCAGGGGGGCGGGGAACACCGGGGAGCTGTTTTTT | CASRGAGNTGELFF
- | TRBJ1-6 | - | TRBV6-1 | TGTGCCAGCAGTAGACTTGGGGGTTATAATTCACCCCTCCACTTT | CASSRLGGYNSPLHF
TRBD1 | TRBJ2-5 | few | TRBV7-2 | TGTGCCAGCAGCCCCCGACAGGGGATCAGGGAGACCCAGTACTTC | CASSPRQGIRETQYF
TRBD2 | TRBJ2-7 | - | TRBV7-2 | TGTGCCAGCAGCATACTAGCGGGAGCCTACGAGCAGTACTTC | CASSILAGAYEQYF
TRBD1 | TRBJ2-7 | - | TRBV20-1 | TGCAGTGCTAGAGATACAGGACAGGGGGCCGTCGAGCAGTACTTC | CSARDTGQGAVEQYF
TRBD2 | TRBJ2-3 | - | TRBV20-1 | TGCAGTGCTAGAGCGGTGACTAGCGGGAAGACAGATACGCAGTATTTT | CSARAVTSGKTDTQYF
- | TRBJ1-5 | - | TRBV5-6 | TGTGCCAGCAGCTTGCAGGGAGACATACAGCCCCAGCATTTT | CASSLQGDIQPQHF
TRBD2 | TRBJ2-3 | - | TRBV7-9 | TGTGCCAGCAGCTTAGAGGGGACTAGCGGGGCCACTCTCCCTTTT | CASSLEGTSGATLPF
- | TRBJ1-1 | - | TRBV7-6 | TGTGCCAGCAGCTTGACAGTAGGGACTGAAGCTTTCTTT | CASSLTVGTEAFF
- | TRBJ2-1 | - | TRBV27 | TGTGCCAGCAGTACCACCGGGACTGGGGGTCCTGGAGAGCAGTTCTTC | CASSTTGTGGPGEQFF
- | TRBJ1-5 | - | TRBV28 | TGTGCCAGCAGTCTGGACATTCAGCCCCAGCATTTT | CASSLDIQPQHF
TRBD1 | TRBJ1-1 | - | TRBV20-1 | TGCAGTGTCGAACAAACACAGGGGGCTGAAGCTTTCTTT | CSVEQTQGAEAFF
- | TRBJ2-3 | - | TRBV20-1 | TGCAGCTCTGATGTGGGCACAGATACGCAGTATTTT | CSSDVGTDTQYF
TRBD2 | TRBJ2-3 | - | TRBV6-2/TRBV6-3 | TGTGCCAGCAGTTACACTAGCGGGGGCGCAGATACGCAGTATTTT | CASSYTSGGADTQYF
TRBD2 | TRBJ2-1 | - | TRBV7-2 | TGTGCCAGCAGGACTAGCGGGGGTTCCTACAATGAGCAGTTCTTC | CASRTSGGSYNEQFF
TRBD1 | TRBJ1-1 | - | TRBV7-6 | TGTGCCAGCAGCACAAACAGGGGGAGGGCTGAAGCTTTCTTT | CASSTNRGRAEAFF
- | TRBJ1-2 | - | TRBV12-3/TRBV12-4 | TGTGCCAGCAGTTTCTACGCCTCGGTCCACTATGGCTACACCTTC | CASSFYASVHYGYTF
TRBD2 | TRBJ2-3 | - | TRBV18 | TGTGCCAGCTCACCAGGTGTTGCGGGAGCGGTAGATACGCAGTATTTT | CASSPGVAGAVDTQYF
- | TRBJ1-2 | few | TRBV6-2/TRBV6-3 | TGTGCCAGCAGTTACCAGACCCAGGCCTATGGCTACACCTTC | CASSYQTQAYGYTF
- | TRBJ1-5 | - | TRBV12-3/TRBV12-4 | TGTGCCAGCAGTTTTTGGGGGAATAGCAATCAGCCCCAGCATTTT | CASSFWGNSNQPQHF
- | TRBJ1-2 | - | TRBV7-2 | TGTGCCAGCAGCCCGCAACAGGGTCCCTCCGCCGGAGGCTACACCTTC | CASSPQQGPSAGGYTF
- | TRBJ1-2 | few | TRBV20-1 | TGCAGTGCTAGAGATCTAGAGGGTCTACGCTATGGCTACACCTTC | CSARDLEGLRYGYTF
- | TRBJ2-5 | - | TRBV20-1 | TGCAGTGCTAGTGGGTTCATTCAAGAGACCCAGTACTTC | CSASGFIQETQYF
- | TRBJ1-2 | - | TRBV6-1 | TGTGCCAGCAGCCAAGCCATAGACAGGTACTATGGCTGCACCTTC | CASSQAIDRYYGCTF
- | TRBJ2-5 | - | TRBV23-1 | TGCGCCAGCAGTCAATCTTCAGGGGAAGAGACCCAGTACTTC | CASSQSSGEETQYF
TRBD1 | TRBJ2-2 | - | TRBV28 | TGTGCCAGCAGTCCAGACAGGGCCAGGAACGGGGAGCTGTTTTTT | CASSPDRARNGELFF
- | TRBJ2-7 | medium-sized | TRBV6-2/TRBV6-3 | TGTGCCAGCAGTTACCGGCAGGGATCCGAGCAGTACTTC | CASSYRQGSEQYF
- | TRBJ1-6 | - | TRBV4-3 | TGCGCCAGCAGCCAAGATAATCGCCGGGCCAATTCACCCCTCCACTTT | CASSQDNRRANSPLHF
- | TRBJ1-2 | - | TRBV20-1 | TGCAGTGCTAGAGGAGGAGGGGGTAAAGGCTACACCTTC | CSARGGGGKGYTF
TRBD1 | TRBJ2-7 | - | TRBV27 | TGTGCCAGCAGTTTCCCGGGACAGGGGACCTACGAGCAGTACTTC | CASSFPGQGTYEQYF